Below, one T cell receptor beta chain is given with its context. The sample belongs to a study of blood T cells in healthy people across ages. For the second PCR, which ran for roughly 6 to 11 cycles, a sample-barcoded 5' primer and a J-beta primer mix were used. MiXCR, applied by TCRdb to the 5' RACE reads, yields one record per CDR3 protein. The sample includes around 650,000 distinct CDR3 sequences, about 30% seen only once; the top ten take approximately 15%. The sample was blood. This TCR was recovered from a woman older than 75 in good health.

The CDR3 DNA reads as TGCGCCAGCAGCCAAGTTTTGGGGACAGCGATTTCCTACGAGCAGTACTTC. Translation: CASSQVLGTAISYEQYF. The V call is TRBV4-1, the J call TRBJ2-7; TRBD1 matches at 7 bases. Germline lookup yields CDR1 MGHRA and CDR2 YSYEKL. Germline trimming cut 1 base from V and 1 base from J; bases unmatched to any gene: 10. The CDR3 spans 17 residues.